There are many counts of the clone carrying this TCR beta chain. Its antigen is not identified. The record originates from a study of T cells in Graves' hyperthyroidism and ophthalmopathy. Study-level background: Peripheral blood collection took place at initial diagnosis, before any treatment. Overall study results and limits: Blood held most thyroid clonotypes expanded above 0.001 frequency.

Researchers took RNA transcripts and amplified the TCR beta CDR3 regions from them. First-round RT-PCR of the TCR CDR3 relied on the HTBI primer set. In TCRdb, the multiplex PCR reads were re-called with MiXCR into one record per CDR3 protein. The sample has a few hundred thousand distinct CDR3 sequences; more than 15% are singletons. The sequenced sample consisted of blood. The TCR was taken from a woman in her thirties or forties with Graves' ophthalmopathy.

The CDR3 nucleotides read TGTGCCAGCAGGCCGGGACAGCTTAAGTACGAGCAGTACTTC. This gives the protein CASRPGQLKYEQYF. The chain combines TRBV2 with TRBJ2-7; 7 nucleotides line up with TRBD1. The length of the CDR3 is 14 residues. Looked up from germline, CDR1 is SNHLY and CDR2 is FYNNEI. After removal of 6 bases from V and 4 bases from J, the junction contained 9 bases not matched to a gene.